This T cell receptor beta chain was observed in a study of T cells in Graves' hyperthyroidism and ophthalmopathy. Whole-study results and caveats: Ophthalmopathy, which appeared later, was predicted by the model a median around 6 months before onset. Within blood appeared most thyroid clonotypes that had expanded above 0.001.

V shed 2 bases and J 5 bases; nucleotides not matched to a gene: 5. This CDR3 comprises 14 residues. The V gene's germline CDR1 is MNHEY and CDR2 SVGAGI. The source material, RNA transcripts, was used to amplify TCR beta CDR3 regions. In the first-round RT-PCR of the TCR CDR3, the HTBI primer set was used. Using its own MiXCR run on the multiplex PCR reads, TCRdb lists one record per CDR3 protein. The table has fewer than 800,000 distinct CDR3 sequences, about a sixth seen once. Those patients with uncontrolled infection, other autoimmune disease, pregnancy or lactation were excluded. This clonotype came up a few times. The antigen remains undetermined.

The sample consisted of blood. The receptor was derived from a man aged 18 to 29 with Graves' hyperthyroidism. The chain couples TRBV6-5 to TRBJ2-7; 8 bases are a match to TRBD2. CDR3 DNA: TGTGCCAGCAGTTACGGCGGGAGGATCCACGAGCAGTACTTC. Protein sequence: CASSYGGRIHEQYF.